One and the same sample provided the 22 T cell receptor beta chains below, sequenced in a study of persistence of HIV-infected CD4 T cells (dated by TCRdb to 2020 to 2022). According to the study, the label for this sample's treatment or condition signals: suppressive antiretroviral therapy. Lysates of CMV-infected fibroblasts at 9 to 10 ug/mL were used to stimulate the cells. Responding CD4+ T cells were sorted on the basis of upregulation of both CD40 ligand and CD69. Antigen specificity for these receptors is unknown. The immunoSEQ hsTCRB assay version 4, run in survey mode, was used to sequence TCRbeta repertoires from genomic DNA. TCRdb provides this immuneACCESS table in a form limited to in-frame rearrangements. Some clones are lacking; in checked studies, under half of them reflect an unresolved V gene, and why the rest are absent is not known. Across this sample there are almost 20,000 clones, with roughly 74% seen only once. The top ten clones comprise almost 7% of the sample.

The sample here was CD4+ T cells sorted from PBMCs after roughly 18-hour stimulation, taken from a patient who received antiretroviral therapy. The cell subset or site label corresponds to: CD40L+CD69+ CD4 T cells responding to CMV lysate. These receptors originate from an adult man with HIV who was CMV-seropositive.

V is TRBV5-1 and J is TRBJ1-1, with 8 bases that match TRBD1. V shed 3 bases and J 4 bases; nucleotides not matched to a gene: 2. This CDR3 has 13 amino acids. Germline V gene data show CDR1 as SGHRS and CDR2 as YFSETQ. CDR3 nucleotide sequence: TGCGCCAGCAGCTCTGACAGGGGCACTGAAGCTTTCTTT. As protein: CASSSDRGTEAFF.

The gene calls are TRBV2 and TRBJ2-4, with 8 bases that match TRBD1. Germline CDR1 SNHLY, CDR2 FYNNEI. This CDR3 contains 16 residues. The V and J ends lost 4 bases and 3 bases, in that order; junction bases with no gene match: 8. The chain's CDR3 is CASSAGGAGGKNIQYF. CDR3 DNA: TGTGCCAGCAGTGCAGGGGGCGCGGGCGGCAAAAACATTCAGTACTTC. Full variable domain (missing parts from reference TRBV2 and TRBJ2-4): EPEVTQTPSHQVTQMGQEVILRCVPISNHLYFYWYRQILGQKVEFLVSFYNNEISEKSEIFDDQFSVERPDGSNFTLKIRSTKLEDSAMYFCASSAGGAGGKNIQYFGAGTRLSVL.

The chain carries TRBV7-6 and TRBJ2-2, with D hard to call. Per the germline V gene, CDR1 is SGHVS and CDR2 is FNYEAQ. Trimming stripped 3 bases from V and 4 bases from J, with 9 bases between. The CDR3 contains 14 residues. The CDR3, as DNA: TGTGCCAGCAGCTTTCAGGCCGGCACCGGGGAGCTGTTTTTT. This translates into CASSFQAGTGELFF.

This chain links TRBV27 with TRBJ1-2, with TRBD1 identical over 7 bases. This CDR3 is built from 13 residues. Trimming cost V 3 bases and J 8 bases; bases outside gene matches: 6. The germline V gene has CDR1 MNHEY and CDR2 SMNVEV (reference sequence). Written as DNA, the CDR3 is TGTGCCAGCAGTTTGAGGGGGCTTAACGGCTACACCTTC. Translated: CASSLRGLNGYTF.

V is TRBV6-4 and J is TRBJ2-1; D is perhaps TRBD1 or TRBD2 (7 bases each). Germline V CDR1 and CDR2: MRHNA, SNTAGT. This CDR3 is built from 12 residues. The V end was cut by 2 bases, the J end by 10 bases, with 9 bases between. The DNA for the CDR3 is TGTGCCAGCAGTGACCAGGGGGGGGAGCAGTTCTTC. Its protein product is CASSDQGGEQFF.

V gene TRBV18 combines with J gene TRBJ2-3, with TRBD1 matching over 9 bases. Germline-derived CDR1 and CDR2 are KGHSH and LQKENI. CDR3 length equals 14 residues. The ends lost 1 base at V and 6 bases at J; junction bases unmatched: 2. CDR3 sequence: CASSPRTGGDTQYF. CDR3 nucleotides: TGTGCCAGCTCACCACGAACAGGGGGCGATACGCAGTATTTT. Full variable domain (outside the CDR3, taken from reference TRBV18 and TRBJ2-3): NAGVMQNPRHLVRRRGQEARLRCSPMKGHSHVYWYRQLPEEGLKFMVYLQKENIIDESGMPKERFSAEFPKEGPSILRIQQVVRGDSAAYFCASSPRTGGDTQYFGPGTRLTVL.

The chain uses TRBV6-5 and TRBJ2-3; tentative D call: TRBD2 (6 bases). Germline assignment: CDR1 MNHEY and CDR2 SVGAGI. V lost 9 bases and J 3 bases, leaving 16 bases between the germline ends. This CDR3 contains 14 residues. The CDR3 DNA follows: TGTGCCAGTAAGGAGGGAGTATCGACAGATACGCAGTATTTT. Protein sequence: CASKEGVSTDTQYF.

This CDR3 is CASSLGSGTEAFF. DNA of the CDR3: TGTGCCAGCAGCTTAGGGAGTGGGACTGAAGCTTTCTTT. V gene TRBV7-9 combines with J gene TRBJ1-1; D call uncertain. Trimming shortened V by 1 base and J by 5 bases, and 8 bases separated the two germline ends. CDR3 size: 13 residues. Per germline, CDR1 SEHNR and CDR2 FQNEAQ (reference sequence).

In DNA form, the CDR3 reads TGCGCCAGCAGTCACCCAACCCAACCCGGCAATCAGCCCCAGCATTTT. Encoded protein: CASSHPTQPGNQPQHF. The chain couples TRBV23-1 to TRBJ1-5, with D unclear. TRBV23-1 qualifies as an ORF whose function is uncertain. Between the trimmed V and J ends, which lost 3 bases and 2 bases, there was a span of 14 bases. This CDR3 has 16 amino acids.

The V and J genes are TRBV15 and TRBJ2-2; D may be TRBD1 (6 bases). CDR1 is LNHNV, CDR2 YYDKDF, per germline (reference sequence). This CDR3 region has 14 residues. With 3 bases removed from V and 6 bases from J, the gap between germline ends came to 11 bases. Here the CDR3 DNA reads TGTGCCACCAGCAGGGACAGACAGTCCGGGGAGCTGTTTTTT. Protein sequence: CATSRDRQSGELFF.

CDR3: CASSPSDSYGYTF. DNA for the CDR3: TGTGCCAGCAGCCCTTCGGACAGCTATGGCTACACCTTC. The rearrangement uses TRBV28 and TRBJ1-2, with a tentative D call TRBD1 (6 bases). V lost 6 bases, J lost 4 bases, and 12 bases lay in between. This CDR3 region has 13 residues. Germline assignment: CDR1 MDHEN and CDR2 SYDVKM.

This chain uses TRBV18 with TRBJ2-1; TRBD2 matches at 13 bases. The CDR3 runs 18 residues. V gave up 3 bases and J gave up 5 bases; unmatched junction bases: 10. Germline V gene lookup returns CDR1 KGHSH and CDR2 LQKENI. CDR3 nucleotide sequence: TGTGCCAGCTCACCCATTCTCCCCGGACTAGCGGGAGACAATGAGCAGTTCTTC. The encoded protein is CASSPILPGLAGDNEQFF.

The chain employs TRBV28 and TRBJ2-7; D unclear. Trimming removed 6 bases from V and 2 bases from J, with 8 bases in between. Germline values: CDR1 MDHEN, CDR2 SYDVKM. CDR3 length: 12 residues. This CDR3 is CASRTDAYEQYF. The CDR3, as DNA: TGTGCCAGCAGGACGGACGCCTACGAGCAGTACTTC.

The table lists this clone with a few counts. This chain uses TRBV15 with TRBJ2-1; TRBD1 matches at 8 bases. Germline V gene sequence: CDR1 LNHNV, CDR2 YYDKDF (reference sequence). The ends lost 5 bases at V and 3 bases at J; junction bases unmatched: 0. This CDR3 has 13 residues. CDR3 amino acids: CATSGQGYNEQFF. In DNA, the CDR3 is TGTGCCACCAGCGGACAGGGCTACAATGAGCAGTTCTTC.

The chain carries TRBV6-1 and TRBJ1-2; TRBD1 matches 9 bases. Losses at the gene ends were 4 bases for V and 1 base for J; bases not matched to a gene: 7. Germline loops: CDR1 MNHNS, CDR2 SASEGT. This CDR3 has 16 residues. CDR3 sequence (DNA): TGTGCCAGCAGTGCCGGGACAGGGAGAGGTAACTATGGCTACACCTTC. Protein: CASSAGTGRGNYGYTF.

The chain carries TRBV20-1 and TRBJ2-7; D is ambiguous. The CDR3 is made up of 10 amino acids. Trimming took 3 bases from V and 5 from J, leaving 5 bases between them. Germline V gene sequence: CDR1 DFQATT, CDR2 SNEGSKA (reference sequence). The DNA of the CDR3 is TGCAGTGCTAGGGAGAACGAGCAGTACTTC. It encodes CSARENEQYF.

The chain combines TRBV7-3 with TRBJ2-1; 14 positions agree with TRBD2. From germline, CDR1 is SGHTA and CDR2 FQGTGA. V trimming: 1 base; J trimming: 7 bases; junction bases outside the gene matches: 9. The CDR3 is 18 residues long. CDR3 nucleotide sequence: TGTGCCAGCAGCTTAAGGGGGACTAGCGGGGGCCCCGGAAATGAGCAGTTCTTC. Residues: CASSLRGTSGGPGNEQFF.

The chain carries TRBV25-1 and TRBJ1-1, with D possibly being TRBD1 (6 bases). Germline V gives CDR1 MGHDK, CDR2 SYGVNS. V was trimmed by 6 bases and J by 10 bases, leaving 18 bases between them. This CDR3 is 13 amino acids long. The CDR3 here is CASRSDRTMRAFF. DNA for the CDR3: TGTGCCAGCAGGTCCGACAGGACCATGAGAGCTTTCTTT.

Concerning this clone itself: The sample contains more than one DNA sequence encoding this CDR3. The DNA for the CDR3 is TGCGCCAGCAGCTTGCAGGGCAGGGACACTGAAGCTTTCTTT. Translated: CASSLQGRDTEAFF. V gene TRBV5-1 combines with J gene TRBJ1-1; possible D gene TRBD1, 5 bases. Germline lookup yields CDR1 SGHRS and CDR2 YFSETQ. The germline V and J ends were trimmed by 1 base and 3 bases, with 10 bases remaining between them. The CDR3 sequence is 14 residues long.

As DNA, the CDR3 is TGCGCCAGCAGCCCGAGGGGGCCGGGGATTGGTGAGCAGTTCTTC. This translates into CASSPRGPGIGEQFF. The chain links TRBV10-2 to TRBJ2-1, with TRBD1 matching over 7 bases. CDR1 and CDR2 from the germline V gene are WSHSY and SAAADI. After removal of 6 bases from V and 9 bases from J, the junction contained 14 bases not matched to a gene. The CDR3 is 15 residues long.

The J gene is TRBJ2-2, the V gene TRBV19, with D possibly matching TRBD1 (5 bases). The CDR3 extends over 16 amino acids. CDR1 and CDR2 (germline): LNHDA, SQIVND (reference sequence). Trimming took off 7 bases at V and 5 bases at J, with 20 bases between the two ends. In DNA, the CDR3 is TGTGCCAGTAAAGGGTTAGGGGCCGAGAAGACCGGGGAGCTGTTTTTT. This gives the protein CASKGLGAEKTGELFF.

The genes are TRBV19 and TRBJ2-5; D is possibly TRBD1 or TRBD2 (5 bases each). The V end was cut by 5 bases, the J end by 7 bases, with 14 bases between. The CDR3 consists of 13 residues. Germline V gives CDR1 LNHDA, CDR2 SQIVND (reference sequence). The DNA for the CDR3 is TGTGCCAGTAGTCCCGGGACCGTAGGGACCCAGTACTTC. Translated: CASSPGTVGTQYF.